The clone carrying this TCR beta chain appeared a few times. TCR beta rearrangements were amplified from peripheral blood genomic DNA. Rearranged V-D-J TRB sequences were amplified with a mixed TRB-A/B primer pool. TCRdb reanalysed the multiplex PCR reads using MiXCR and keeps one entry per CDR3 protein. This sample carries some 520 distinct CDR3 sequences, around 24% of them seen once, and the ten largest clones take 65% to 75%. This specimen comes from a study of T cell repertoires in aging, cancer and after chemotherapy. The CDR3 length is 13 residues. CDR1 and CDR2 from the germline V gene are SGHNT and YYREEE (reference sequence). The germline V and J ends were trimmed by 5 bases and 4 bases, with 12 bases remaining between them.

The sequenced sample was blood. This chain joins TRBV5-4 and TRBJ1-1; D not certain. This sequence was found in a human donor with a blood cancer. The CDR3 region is CASSVAWGTEAFF. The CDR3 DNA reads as TGTGCCAGCAGTGTCGCCTGGGGCACTGAAGCTTTCTTT.